This TCR beta chain was retrieved from a study of a mutant IDH1 vaccine in newly diagnosed glioma. Study at large: The study started vaccination 4-6 weeks after radiotherapy alone, or with temozolomide cycles. The treated population exhibited a male proportion of about 60%, a female proportion of about 38%, and a mean age of approximately 42 years.

Comments on this clone: Its target is not known.

Indicated time point: week 23, last vaccination. Vaccinated patients received 300 ug of mutant IDH1 20-mer peptide per dose, with topical imiquimod. Notes on the study in general: Variations in leading peripheral T cell clonotypes appeared to have no connection with pseudoprogression.

Profiled with immunoSEQ multiplex PCR; TCRdb holds only in-frame clones, not every one. The repertoire consists of 35,000 to 40,000 clones, with roughly 76% occurring once and the leading ten covering 5% to 5.5%. V gave up 2 bases and J gave up 9 bases; unmatched junction bases: 12. The CDR3 spans 16 residues. Looked up from germline, CDR1 is ENHRY and CDR2 is SYGVKD. The J gene is TRBJ2-1, the V gene TRBV10-3; 8 nucleotides agree with TRBD2. The specimen was PBMCs, collected from a glioma patient whose treatment included an IDH1 peptide vaccine. The source of this sequence is a man aged 35 to 55 with glioma. The CDR3 DNA sequence: TGTGCCATCAGTGAGGTTCTGAGCGGGAGATCCGGTGAGCAGTTCTTC. This gives the protein CAISEVLSGRSGEQFF.